Below, 12 T cell receptor beta chains from the same sample are listed, as sequenced in a study of cytomegalovirus exposure and HLA in healthy donors (dated by TCRdb to about 2017). Libraries were constructed by the immunoSEQ multiplex PCR assay. TCRdb re-hosts the immuneACCESS table, in-frame sequences only. Its copies lack some clones; in the studies checked, an unresolved V gene accounts for under half of them, and the cause for the rest is not known. This sample has 95,000 to 150,000 clones in its table, and more than 75% of those were observed once. About 6% of the sample is held by the ten biggest clonotypes. Sequences were obtained from PBMCs. These receptors came from a woman aged 18-29 years in good health and CMV-seropositive.

The chain is built from TRBV6-5 and TRBJ1-3; D perhaps matches TRBD1 (5 bases). Trimming cost V 0 bases and J 4 bases, with 10 bases left between them. In germline, CDR1 is MNHEY, CDR2 SVGAGI. The length of the CDR3 is 15 residues. The chain's CDR3 is CASSYSIGVGNTIYF. The CDR3 region has the DNA TGTGCCAGCAGTTACTCGATAGGGGTAGGAAACACCATATATTTT.

V gene TRBV10-3 combines with J gene TRBJ1-2, with 9 bases matching TRBD1. The CDR3 totals 18 residues. V trimming: 5 bases; J trimming: 0 bases; junction bases outside the gene matches: 13. Germline values: CDR1 ENHRY, CDR2 SYGVKD. The CDR3 here is CAISSTGTGKTSNYGYTF. In nucleotides, the CDR3 is TGTGCCATCAGTTCGACCGGGACAGGGAAGACTTCTAACTATGGCTACACCTTC.

This sequence joins TRBV30 and TRBJ1-6; 10 bases agree with TRBD1. The V and J ends lost 3 bases and 1 base, in that order; junction bases with no gene match: 0. Germline CDR1 and CDR2: GTSNPN and SVGIG (reference sequence). The CDR3 is made up of 15 amino acids. CDR3 coding DNA: TGTGCCTGGAGGGGACAGGGGTCCTATAATTCACCCCTCCACTTT. It encodes CAWRGQGSYNSPLHF.

The V and J genes are TRBV6-5 and TRBJ1-1; D is unresolved. CDR1 and CDR2 from the germline V gene are MNHEY and SVGAGI. V lost 5 bases and J lost 0, with 13 bases in between. The CDR3 spans 15 residues. The CDR3, as DNA: TGTGCCAGCAGTCCCCAGGTGCTCGTGAACACTGAAGCTTTCTTT. Translating gives CASSPQVLVNTEAFF.

This chain joins TRBV5-4 and TRBJ2-2, with D perhaps matching TRBD2 (6 bases). The germline V and J ends were trimmed by 1 base and 5 bases, with 15 bases remaining between them. Germline V lookup: CDR1 SGHNT, CDR2 YYREEE (reference sequence). This CDR3 spans 16 amino acids. The CDR3 coding sequence is TGTGCCAGCAGCTTGCGGGCTGGGGGAGGTACCGGGGAGCTGTTTTTT. It is translated as CASSLRAGGGTGELFF.

This clone was seen more than once but under ten times. The chain combines TRBV11-2 with TRBJ2-7; D possibly corresponds to TRBD1 (5 bases). This CDR3 spans 13 amino acids. Per germline, CDR1 SGHAT and CDR2 FQNNGV. Trimming pared 1 base from V and 6 bases from J, leaving 10 bases between. This CDR3 is CASSLGQGREQYF. In DNA, the CDR3 is TGTGCCAGCAGCTTAGGCCAGGGCCGCGAGCAGTACTTC.

The chain employs TRBV12-2 and TRBJ2-6; the DNA was not used to check the table's D call, TRBD2. TRBV12-2 is labeled a pseudogene. This CDR3 spans 21 amino acids. The CDR3 region is CASRLATHRDSPAPGANVLTF. The CDR3 coding sequence is TGTGCAAGTCGCTTAGCGACCCACCGGGACTCCCCGGCCCCTGGGGCCAACGTCCTGACTTTC.

V usage is TRBV13 and J usage is TRBJ2-7; the match to TRBD1 covers 7 bases. The germline V gene has CDR1 PRHDT and CDR2 FYEKMQ (reference sequence). V lost 4 bases to trimming and J lost 3 bases; unmatched junction nucleotides: 12. The CDR3 consists of 16 residues. CDR3: CASSSTDRDNDYEQYF. DNA of the CDR3: TGTGCCAGCAGCTCCACTGACAGGGACAACGACTACGAGCAGTACTTC.

V usage is TRBV19 and J usage is TRBJ1-5; D uncertain. This CDR3 has 14 residues. V lost 4 bases to trimming and J lost 8 bases, with 15 bases between them. Germline V CDR1 and CDR2: LNHDA, SQIVND (reference sequence). CDR3 amino acids: CASSSGPGDKPQHF. The CDR3 DNA reads as TGTGCCAGTAGTAGCGGGCCCGGCGATAAGCCCCAGCATTTT.

The J gene is TRBJ1-1, the V gene TRBV6-4, with D maybe TRBD1 (5 bases). Per germline, CDR1 MRHNA and CDR2 SNTAGT. Deletions cut 4 bases from V and 1 base from J, with 7 bases between. The CDR3 sequence is 13 residues long. CDR3 residues: CASSATGNTEAFF. CDR3 bases: TGTGCCAGCAGTGCTACAGGGAACACTGAAGCTTTCTTT.

This sequence joins TRBV2 and TRBJ1-2; 9 nucleotides agree with TRBD1. This CDR3 has 17 amino acids. From germline, CDR1 is SNHLY and CDR2 FYNNEI. With 4 bases clipped from V and 1 base from J, the junction kept 10 bases outside the gene matches. DNA of the CDR3: TGTGCCAGCAGTGCGCAGGGGACAGGGACTTTTAACTATGGCTACACCTTC. As protein: CASSAQGTGTFNYGYTF.

The rearrangement joins TRBV5-1 to TRBJ2-6, with 8 bases identical to TRBD1. The V and J ends lost 1 base and 4 bases, in that order; junction bases with no gene match: 10. This CDR3 contains 18 residues. Germline loops: CDR1 SGHRS, CDR2 YFSETQ. The CDR3, as DNA: TGCGCCAGCAGCTTGAGGCCAGGGGGCGCGTGGGGGGCCAACGTCCTGACTTTC. This gives the protein CASSLRPGGAWGANVLTF.